This TCR beta chain was identified in a study of a mutant IDH1 vaccine in newly diagnosed glioma. Overall study context: The study started vaccination 4-6 weeks after radiotherapy alone, or with temozolomide cycles.

Sequencing was performed with immunoSEQ multiplex PCR; in TCRdb, only in-frame clones are kept and a portion is missing. The table shows tens of thousands of clones, with roughly nine tenths occurring only once. For this clone: Its antigen is undetermined.

Documented time point: week 35, safety follow-up. Each dose of the vaccine consisted of 300 ug of mutant IDH1 20-mer peptide, with topical imiquimod. Germline-derived CDR1 and CDR2 are MDHEN and SYDVKM. The CDR3 loop spans 12 amino acids. The germline V and J ends were trimmed by 2 bases and 3 bases, with 5 bases remaining between them. V is TRBV28 and J is TRBJ2-7, with D uncertain. This TCR was sampled from a man aged 35 to 55 with glioma. The sequencing here drew on PBMCs, taken from a glioma patient whose treatment included an IDH1 peptide vaccine. The CDR3 sequence is CASSLNLYEQYF. Written as DNA, the CDR3 is TGTGCCAGCAGTTTAAACCTCTACGAGCAGTACTTC. The full variable domain, completed using reference TRBV28 and TRBJ2-7, is DVKVTQSSRYLVKRTGEKVFLECVQDMDHENMFWYRQDPGLGLRLIYFSYDVKMKEKGDIPEGYSVSREKKERFSLILESASTNQTSMYLCASSLNLYEQYFGPGTRLTVT.